The 11 T cell receptor beta chains given below trace back to one sample, sequenced in a study of blood T cells in healthy people across ages. It was with a sample-barcoded 5' primer and a J-beta primer mix that a second PCR of roughly 6 to 11 cycles was run. TCRdb fed the 5' RACE reads into MiXCR, producing one record per CDR3 protein. This sample has approximately 670,000 distinct CDR3 sequences, with roughly 43% found just once. Sample: blood. Receptor source: a man older than 75 in good health.

This chain uses TRBV7-2 with TRBJ1-4, with D unresolved. Germline V gene sequence: CDR1 SGHTA, CDR2 FQGNSA. V was trimmed by 5 bases and J by 5 bases, leaving 9 bases between them. The CDR3 contains 13 residues. This CDR3 is CASSTRRNEKLFF. The CDR3, as DNA: TGTGCCAGCAGCACGCGAAGGAATGAAAAACTGTTTTTT.

The chain has TRBV4-2 and TRBJ2-2, with 12 nucleotides matching TRBD2. Germline CDR1 reads LGHNA; CDR2 reads YNFKEQ. Trimming took 0 bases from V and 8 from J; bases not matched to a gene: 10. The CDR3 is 18 amino acids. The CDR3 DNA is TGTGCCAGCAGCCAAGATCGTCTAGCGGGGGGGTCTTCGGGGGAGCTGTTTTTT. It specifies CASSQDRLAGGSSGELFF.

This clonotype has a handful of counts. J is TRBJ2-5 and V is TRBV20-1; the match to TRBD1 covers 7 bases. CDR1 and CDR2 from the germline V gene are DFQATT and SNEGSKA (reference sequence). This CDR3 contains 16 residues. V lost 0 bases, J lost 2 bases, and 9 bases stayed unmatched. The DNA for the CDR3 is TGCAGTGCTAGAGATGGACAGGCCCCGACACAAGAGACCCAGTACTTC. Residues: CSARDGQAPTQETQYF.

The genes are TRBV20-1 and TRBJ2-3; 7 positions match TRBD1. This CDR3 is 14 amino acids long. Per the germline V gene, CDR1 is DFQATT and CDR2 is SNEGSKA (reference sequence). Trimming took 5 bases from V and 0 from J; bases not matched to a gene: 5. The CDR3 here is CSAHRGESTDTQYF. The DNA of the CDR3 is TGCAGTGCTCACAGGGGCGAAAGCACAGATACGCAGTATTTT.

V is TRBV28 and J is TRBJ2-1, with 8 nucleotides matching TRBD2. The CDR3 is made up of 16 amino acids. Germline CDR1 is MDHEN and CDR2 is SYDVKM. The V gene end was trimmed by 6 bases and the J gene end by 4 bases; junction bases not matched to a gene: 11. Here the CDR3 reads CASSSQTSERYNEQFF. For the CDR3, the DNA is TGTGCCAGCAGCTCCCAGACTAGCGAAAGATACAATGAGCAGTTCTTC.

The V call is TRBV6-1, the J call TRBJ2-5, with 10 bases matching TRBD2. After removal of 7 bases from V and 0 bases from J, the junction contained 11 bases not matched to a gene. CDR3 size: 17 residues. CDR1 and CDR2 from the germline V gene are MNHNS and SASEGT. CDR3 coding DNA: TGTGCCAGCACTCGTTCTAGCGGGGGCCTGTACCAAGAGACCCAGTACTTC. Amino acids: CASTRSSGGLYQETQYF.

This clonotype was counted only a few times. The chain employs TRBV21-1 and TRBJ2-5; whether TRBD1, the table's D call, matches the DNA was not checked. TRBV21-1 is deemed a pseudogene. This CDR3 has 15 amino acids. The CDR3: CASSSRQELQETQYF. The DNA of the CDR3 is TGTGCCAGCAGCAGTAGACAGGAGCTTCAAGAGACCCAGTACTTC.

This clonotype was seen a handful of times. V is TRBV7-9 and J is TRBJ2-5; maybe TRBD2 (6 bases). V was pared by 2 bases and J by 0 bases, with 7 bases between. The CDR3 is made up of 14 amino acids. CDR1 is SEHNR and CDR2 is FQNEAQ in the germline V gene (reference sequence). As DNA, the CDR3 is TGTGCCAGCAGCTTATGGGGGGACCAAGAGACCCAGTACTTC. Encoded protein: CASSLWGDQETQYF.

The chain uses TRBV29-1 and TRBJ1-1; D is unclear. The CDR3 extends over 15 amino acids. Per germline, CDR1 SQVTM and CDR2 ANQGSEA. V lost 3 bases and J lost 0, with 14 bases in between. CDR3 DNA: TGCAGCGTTGACCGGAGCCCCGGGGTGAACACTGAAGCTTTCTTT. It translates to CSVDRSPGVNTEAFF.

This clonotype has just one count. J is TRBJ2-5 and V is TRBV6-5; the D gene is possibly TRBD1 (6 bases). The V and J ends lost 0 bases and 2 bases respectively, with 19 bases between them. CDR3 length equals 18 residues. Germline V lookup: CDR1 MNHEY, CDR2 SVGAGI. CDR3 DNA: TGTGCCAGCAGTTACTCTCTGTATACAGGGAAAGGACAAGAGACCCAGTACTTC. Translated, it gives CASSYSLYTGKGQETQYF.

In its sample, this clonotype was seen many times. The gene calls are TRBV2 and TRBJ2-7; TRBD1 aligns across 7 bases. The germline CDR1 and CDR2 sequences are SNHLY and FYNNEI. Trimming at V came to 6 bases and at J to 2 bases, leaving 10 bases not matched to a gene. The CDR3 has 15 residues. CDR3 nucleotide sequence: TGTGCCAGCAGAGGGGACAGTAGCGTCCCCTACGAGCAGTACTTC. As protein: CASRGDSSVPYEQYF.